This T cell receptor (beta chain) was profiled in a study of T-cell memory formation after mild COVID-19. Using constant-segment primers, 5'RACE produced TCR alpha and TCR beta cDNA libraries carrying sample barcodes and UMIs. Each CDR3 protein gets one entry after TCRdb re-called the 5' RACE reads with MiXCR. The sample gives hundreds of thousands of distinct CDR3 sequences, roughly 25% of which show up once; roughly an eighth is in the top ten. This CDR3 region has 15 residues. CDR1 is SGHKS and CDR2 is YYEKEE in the germline V gene (reference sequence). V lost 1 base, J lost 5 bases, and 6 bases stayed unmatched. This clonotype was detected only a few times.

The source of this sequence is an adult woman who had mild COVID-19 (a few samples of this study predate the infection). Cell type and time point are not known. The material sequenced was PBMCs or a T cell subset sorted from them (not recorded which). This chain connects TRBV5-5 to TRBJ2-5, with 9 bases aligning to TRBD2. Here the CDR3 DNA reads TGTGCCAGCAGCTTGTCGTCTAGCGGGGCTGAGACCCAGTACTTC. Translation: CASSLSSSGAETQYF.